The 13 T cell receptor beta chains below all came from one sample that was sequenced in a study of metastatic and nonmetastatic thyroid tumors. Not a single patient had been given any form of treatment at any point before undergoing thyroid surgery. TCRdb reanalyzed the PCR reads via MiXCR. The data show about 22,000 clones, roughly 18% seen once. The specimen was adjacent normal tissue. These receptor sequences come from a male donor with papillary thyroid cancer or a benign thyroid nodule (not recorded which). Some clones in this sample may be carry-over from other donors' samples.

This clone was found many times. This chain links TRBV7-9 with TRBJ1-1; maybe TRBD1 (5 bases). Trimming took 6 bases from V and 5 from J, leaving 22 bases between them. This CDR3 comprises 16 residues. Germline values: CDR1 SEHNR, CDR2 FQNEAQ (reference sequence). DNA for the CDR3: TGTGCCAGCAGGCGGGGGGACGTCACTTTTGGGACTGAAGCTTTCTTT. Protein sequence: CASRRGDVTFGTEAFF.

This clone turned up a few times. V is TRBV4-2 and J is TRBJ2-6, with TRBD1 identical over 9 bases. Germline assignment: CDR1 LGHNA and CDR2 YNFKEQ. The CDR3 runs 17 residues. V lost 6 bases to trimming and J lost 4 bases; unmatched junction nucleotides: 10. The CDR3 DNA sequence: TGTGCCAGCAGGCCGCTTGGGACAGGGAAGGGGGCCAACGTCCTGACTTTC. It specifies CASRPLGTGKGANVLTF.

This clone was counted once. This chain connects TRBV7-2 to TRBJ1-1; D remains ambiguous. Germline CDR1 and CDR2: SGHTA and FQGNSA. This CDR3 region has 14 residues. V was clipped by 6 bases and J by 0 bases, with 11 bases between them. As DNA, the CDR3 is TGTGCCAGCAGATTTACGCTCATGAACACTGAAGCTTTCTTT. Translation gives CASRFTLMNTEAFF.

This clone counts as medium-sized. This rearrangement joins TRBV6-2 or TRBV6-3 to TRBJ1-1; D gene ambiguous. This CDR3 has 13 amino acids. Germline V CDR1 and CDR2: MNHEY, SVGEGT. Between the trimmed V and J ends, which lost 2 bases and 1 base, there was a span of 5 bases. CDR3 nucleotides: TGTGCCAGCAGTTACCGGGCGAACACTGAAGCTTTCTTT. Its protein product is CASSYRANTEAFF.

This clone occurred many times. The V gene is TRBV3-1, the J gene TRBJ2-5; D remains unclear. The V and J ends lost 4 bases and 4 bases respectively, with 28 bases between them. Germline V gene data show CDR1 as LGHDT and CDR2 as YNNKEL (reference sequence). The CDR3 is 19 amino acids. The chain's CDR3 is CASSPAIPLGLGPRETQYF. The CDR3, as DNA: TGTGCCAGCAGCCCAGCGATACCTCTGGGGTTAGGGCCGCGAGAGACCCAGTACTTC.

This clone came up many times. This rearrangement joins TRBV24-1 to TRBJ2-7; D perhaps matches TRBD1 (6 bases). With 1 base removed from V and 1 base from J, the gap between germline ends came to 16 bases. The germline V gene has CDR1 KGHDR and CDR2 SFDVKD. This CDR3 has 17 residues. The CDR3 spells CATSDFLQGTHSYEQYV. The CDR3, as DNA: TGTGCCACCAGTGATTTCCTTCAGGGGACCCATTCCTACGAGCAGTACGTC.

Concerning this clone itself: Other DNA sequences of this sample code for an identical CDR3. The CDR3 sequence is CAISSVGPQSGEQYF. The CDR3 coding sequence is TGTGCCATCAGTAGTGTCGGTCCACAATCGGGAGAGCAGTACTTC. V usage is TRBV10-3 and J usage is TRBJ2-7; D possibly corresponds to TRBD2 (5 bases). Germline V gene data show CDR1 as ENHRY and CDR2 as SYGVKD. The length of the CDR3 is 15 residues. V lost 5 bases to trimming and J lost 7 bases, with 21 bases between them.

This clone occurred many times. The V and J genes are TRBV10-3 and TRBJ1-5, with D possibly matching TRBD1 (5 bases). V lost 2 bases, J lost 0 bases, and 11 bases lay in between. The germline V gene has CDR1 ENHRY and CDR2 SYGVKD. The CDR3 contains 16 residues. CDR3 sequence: CAISERRGYSNQPQHF. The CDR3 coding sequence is TGTGCCATCAGTGAGCGAAGGGGTTATAGCAATCAGCCCCAGCATTTT.

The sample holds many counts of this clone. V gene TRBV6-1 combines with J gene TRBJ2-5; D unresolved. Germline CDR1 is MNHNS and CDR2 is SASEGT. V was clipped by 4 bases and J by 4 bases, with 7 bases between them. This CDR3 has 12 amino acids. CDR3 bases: TGTGCCAGCAGTGCGCAAACAGAGACCCAGTACTTC. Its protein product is CASSAQTETQYF.

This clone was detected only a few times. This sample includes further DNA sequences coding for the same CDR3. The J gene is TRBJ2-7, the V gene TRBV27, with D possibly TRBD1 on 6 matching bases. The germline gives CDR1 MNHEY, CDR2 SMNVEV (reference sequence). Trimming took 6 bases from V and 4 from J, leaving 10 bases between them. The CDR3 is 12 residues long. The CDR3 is CASRRRGYEQYF. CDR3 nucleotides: TGTGCCAGCAGACGCAGGGGTTACGAGCAGTACTTC.

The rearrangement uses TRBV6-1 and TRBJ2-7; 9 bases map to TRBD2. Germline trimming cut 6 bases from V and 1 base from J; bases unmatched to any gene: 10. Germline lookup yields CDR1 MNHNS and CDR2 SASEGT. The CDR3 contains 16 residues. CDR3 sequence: CASSEISSGASYEQYF. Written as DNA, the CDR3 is TGTGCCAGCAGCGAGATTTCTAGCGGGGCGTCCTACGAGCAGTACTTC.

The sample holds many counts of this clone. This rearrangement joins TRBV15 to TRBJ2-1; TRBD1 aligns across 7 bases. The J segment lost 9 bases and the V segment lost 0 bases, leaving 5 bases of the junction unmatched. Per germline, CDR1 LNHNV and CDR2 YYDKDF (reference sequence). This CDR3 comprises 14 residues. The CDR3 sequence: CATSRDRGQSEQFF. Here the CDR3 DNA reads TGTGCCACCAGCAGAGATAGGGGACAGAGTGAGCAGTTCTTC.

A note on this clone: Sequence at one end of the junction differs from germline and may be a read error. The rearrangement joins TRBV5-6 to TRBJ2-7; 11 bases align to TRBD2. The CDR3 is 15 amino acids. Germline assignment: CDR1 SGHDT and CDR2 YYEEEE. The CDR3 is CASSCLAGGTYEQYF. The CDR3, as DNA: TGTGCCAGCAGCTGTCTAGCGGGGGGAACCTACGAACAGTACTTC.